The 31 T cell receptor beta chains reported below all come from one sample, sequenced in a study of blood T cell repertoires in COVID-19. TCRdb keeps only in-frame clones here, not all; method: immunoSEQ multiplex PCR. The sample has about 100,000 clones, more than 80% seen once; the top ten hold more than 20%. The sequenced sample was peripheral blood. The receptors originated from a man between 60 and 75 years old with acute or convalescent COVID-19.

The gene calls are TRBV27 and TRBJ1-5; D is uncertain. The V and J ends lost 4 bases and 7 bases respectively, with 5 bases between them. The CDR3 has 11 amino acids. Germline V gene lookup returns CDR1 MNHEY and CDR2 SMNVEV (reference sequence). Here the CDR3 DNA reads TGTGCCAGCAGTTATGGCCAGCCCCAGCATTTT. Encoded protein: CASSYGQPQHF.

The chain couples TRBV2 to TRBJ2-1; D possibly corresponds to TRBD2 (6 bases). The V end was cut by 7 bases, the J end by 1 base, with 17 bases between. CDR3 length: 16 residues. From germline, CDR1 is SNHLY and CDR2 FYNNEI. The CDR3 loop is CASIRRGGGSYNEQFF. In DNA form, the CDR3 reads TGTGCCAGCATTCGAAGGGGAGGAGGATCCTACAATGAGCAGTTCTTC. Supplemented by reference TRBV2 and TRBJ2-1, the full variable domain reads EPEVTQTPSHQVTQMGQEVILRCVPISNHLYFYWYRQILGQKVEFLVSFYNNEISEKSEIFDDQFSVERPDGSNFTLKIRSTKLEDSAMYFCASIRRGGGSYNEQFFGPGTRLTVL.

The rearrangement joins TRBV11-2 to TRBJ2-2; D is perhaps TRBD1 (5 bases). CDR3 length: 14 residues. Trimming took off 5 bases at V and 5 bases at J, with 12 bases between the two ends. Germline V CDR1 and CDR2: SGHAT, FQNNGV. The CDR3 DNA reads as TGTGCCAGCAGCCAGGGCCCCGGAACCGGGGAGCTGTTTTTT. Translated: CASSQGPGTGELFF.

V usage is TRBV24-1 and J usage is TRBJ1-4; a weak D match, TRBD1 (6 bases). V shed 9 bases and J shed 8 bases, with 21 bases lying between them. Germline V CDR1 and CDR2: KGHDR, SFDVKD. This CDR3 has 15 residues. The CDR3 nucleotides read TGTGCCACCGCCCACCGGGACATACTGCCGGAAAAACTGTTTTTT. It encodes CATAHRDILPEKLFF.

The rearrangement links TRBV6-5 to TRBJ1-2; tentative D call: TRBD1 (6 bases). V lost 2 bases to trimming and J lost 6 bases, with 13 bases between them. CDR3 size: 14 residues. From germline, CDR1 is MNHEY and CDR2 SVGAGI. For the CDR3, the DNA is TGTGCCAGCAGTTACCGCACAGGGAATGATGGCTACACCTTC. This translates into CASSYRTGNDGYTF.

This clone appeared a single time. The rearrangement links TRBV6-5 to TRBJ1-2, with 10 bases fitting TRBD1. This CDR3 has 12 amino acids. The germline gives CDR1 MNHEY, CDR2 SVGAGI. Trimming cost V 10 bases and J 7 bases; bases outside gene matches: 6. CDR3 nucleotides: TGTGCCACAACGACAGGGGGCGGTGGCTACACCTTC. Translating gives CATTTGGGGYTF.

The V call is TRBV13, the J call TRBJ1-4; 9 bases fit TRBD1. The CDR3 covers 19 residues. Looked up from germline, CDR1 is PRHDT and CDR2 is FYEKMQ (reference sequence). J lost 0 bases, V lost 3 bases, and 11 bases had no gene match. The CDR3 DNA reads TGTGCCAGCAGCTTGTTCCGGGACAGGGAATTCACAACTAATGAAAAACTGTTTTTT. This codes for CASSLFRDREFTTNEKLFF.

This CDR3 is CASKTNRATNEKLFF. The DNA for the CDR3 is TGTGCCAGCAAAACGAACAGGGCAACTAATGAAAAACTGTTTTTT. The rearrangement uses TRBV6-5 and TRBJ1-4; a weak D match, TRBD1 (6 bases). Germline CDR1 and CDR2: MNHEY and SVGAGI. With 7 bases removed from V and 0 bases from J, the gap between germline ends came to 12 bases. CDR3 length equals 15 residues.

The V gene is TRBV11-2, the J gene TRBJ1-5; TRBD1 might be the D (5 bases). CDR3 length: 15 residues. V lost 5 bases, J lost 7 bases, and 18 bases lay in between. Germline V gene data show CDR1 as SGHAT and CDR2 as FQNNGV. The chain's CDR3 is CASSPGDFGGQPQHF. The CDR3 nucleotides are TGTGCCAGCAGCCCCGGGGACTTTGGGGGGCAGCCCCAGCATTTT.

This rearrangement joins TRBV11-2 to TRBJ2-5, with TRBD2 identical over 10 bases. J was trimmed by 1 base and V by 5 bases; bases with no gene match: 4. CDR3 length equals 15 residues. The germline CDR1 and CDR2 sequences are SGHAT and FQNNGV. The CDR3 DNA reads as TGTGCCAGCAGCCCGGGGACTAGCGTCCAAGAGACCCAGTACTTC. Translation: CASSPGTSVQETQYF.

The rearrangement joins TRBV19 to TRBJ2-2, with a tentative D call TRBD2 (6 bases). This CDR3 region has 15 residues. The germline V gene has CDR1 LNHDA and CDR2 SQIVND (reference sequence). V lost 1 base and J 4 bases, leaving 10 bases between the germline ends. CDR3 bases: TGTGCCAGTAGTATAGGCGGACTAACCACCGGGGAGCTGTTTTTT. Protein sequence: CASSIGGLTTGELFF.

This clone has more than one count but fewer than ten. The rearrangement links TRBV11-3 to TRBJ2-7; 11 bases align to TRBD1. Germline assignment: CDR1 SGHNT and CDR2 YENEEA. Germline trimming cut 3 bases from V and 6 bases from J; bases unmatched to any gene: 4. This CDR3 contains 14 residues. CDR3 loop: CASSFRTGGAEQYV. CDR3 DNA sequence: TGTGCCAGCAGCTTCAGGACAGGGGGCGCCGAGCAGTACGTC.

The chain joins TRBV19 to TRBJ2-1; D is possibly TRBD2 (5 bases). Trimming took off 4 bases at V and 5 bases at J, with 9 bases between the two ends. The CDR3 covers 13 residues. CDR1 is LNHDA, CDR2 SQIVND, per germline (reference sequence). The CDR3 spells CASSTGLHNEQFF. Written as DNA, the CDR3 is TGTGCCAGTAGTACAGGACTGCACAATGAGCAGTTCTTC.

The rearrangement joins TRBV14 to TRBJ2-7; 7 bases agree with TRBD2. This CDR3 is built from 12 residues. The germline V gene has CDR1 SGHDN and CDR2 FVKESK. V dropped 2 bases and J dropped 7; count of bases not matched to a gene: 2. The CDR3 region has the DNA TGTGCCAGCAGCCAATGGGAGGGTGAGCAGTACTTC. Its translation: CASSQWEGEQYF.

V is TRBV19 and J is TRBJ1-2, with 7 bases matching TRBD1. In germline, CDR1 is LNHDA, CDR2 SQIVND (reference sequence). CDR3 length: 18 residues. Trimming removed 6 bases from V and 1 base from J; junction bases left unmatched: 17. For the CDR3, the DNA is TGTGCCAGTAGCTCCCTGTTCCGGGACAGAGGTTATAACTATGGCTACACCTTC. Its translation: CASSSLFRDRGYNYGYTF.

The chain employs TRBV11-2 and TRBJ2-1; a weak D match, TRBD2 (6 bases). The V end was cut by 5 bases, the J end by 6 bases, with 17 bases between. CDR1 and CDR2 from the germline V gene are SGHAT and FQNNGV. The CDR3 extends over 15 amino acids. CDR3 sequence reads: CASSRLAGPSNEQFF. The CDR3 DNA sequence: TGTGCCAGCAGCCGCTTGGCGGGGCCTTCCAATGAGCAGTTCTTC.

This clone was observed a single time. The V call is TRBV3-1 (or the pseudogene TRBV3-2), the J call TRBJ2-1; TRBD2 aligns across 7 bases. CDR1 and CDR2 (germline): LGHDT, YNNKEL (reference sequence). Trimming removed 4 bases from V and 4 bases from J; junction bases left unmatched: 7. The CDR3 runs 15 residues. The CDR3, as DNA: TGTGCCAGCAGCCGAACTAGCGCGATTTACAATGAGCAGTTCTTC. This codes for CASSRTSAIYNEQFF.

The chain links TRBV25-1 to TRBJ1-1; 9 bases fit TRBD1. The germline V gene encodes CDR1 MGHDK and CDR2 SYGVNS. V dropped 5 bases and J dropped 7; count of bases not matched to a gene: 11. The CDR3 contains 15 residues. The CDR3 region has the DNA TGTGCCAGCAGTCCCCTACAGGGGGCCCGACATGAAGCTTTCTTT. Its protein product is CASSPLQGARHEAFF.

This sequence joins TRBV19 and TRBJ2-2, with 7 bases aligning to TRBD2. With V trimmed by 3 bases and J by 6 bases, 1 base remained unmatched. Germline V gives CDR1 LNHDA, CDR2 SQIVND (reference sequence). This CDR3 comprises 13 residues. For the CDR3, the DNA is TGTGCCAGTAGTATGGGGGGGGCCGGGGAGCTGTTTTTT. Its protein is CASSMGGAGELFF.

This clone has just a few counts. This rearrangement joins TRBV7-9 to TRBJ1-2; D is possibly TRBD1 (5 bases). This CDR3 has 13 residues. The V gene lost 1 base and the J gene lost 7 bases, with 10 bases spanning the gap. Germline CDR1 reads SEHNR; CDR2 reads FQNEAQ (reference sequence). CDR3 region: CASSLGAGFGYTF. CDR3 nucleotides: TGTGCCAGCAGCTTAGGGGCAGGGTTTGGCTACACCTTC.

The chain joins TRBV6-5 to TRBJ2-3, with 9 bases matching TRBD2. Germline assignment: CDR1 MNHEY and CDR2 SVGAGI. V lost 1 base, J lost 3 bases, and 2 bases stayed unmatched. The CDR3 covers 15 residues. This CDR3 is CASSYWGLATDTQYF. Here the CDR3 DNA reads TGTGCCAGCAGTTACTGGGGACTAGCAACAGATACGCAGTATTTT.

This chain links TRBV18 with TRBJ1-1, with TRBD1 matching over 8 bases. CDR3 length: 16 amino acids. V dropped 3 bases and J dropped 0; count of bases not matched to a gene: 6. Germline CDR1 reads KGHSH; CDR2 reads LQKENI. CDR3: CASSPATGVMNTEAFF. CDR3 DNA sequence: TGTGCCAGCTCACCGGCGACAGGGGTTATGAACACTGAAGCTTTCTTT.

The count of this clone is one. The CDR3, as DNA: TGTGCCAGCAGCTTCGGGACAGGGGATTCGGAAGCTTTCTTT. Translation: CASSFGTGDSEAFF. This chain links TRBV28 with TRBJ1-1; TRBD1 matches 10 bases. V gave up 6 bases and J gave up 8 bases; unmatched junction bases: 9. From germline, CDR1 is MDHEN and CDR2 SYDVKM. This CDR3 region has 14 residues. The whole variable domain, remainder taken from reference TRBV28 and TRBJ1-1, is DVKVTQSSRYLVKRTGEKVFLECVQDMDHENMFWYRQDPGLGLRLIYFSYDVKMKEKGDIPEGYSVSREKKERFSLILESASTNQTSMYLCASSFGTGDSEAFFGQGTRLTVV.

V gene TRBV7-2 combines with J gene TRBJ1-6; D is uncertain. V shed 5 bases and J shed 7 bases, with 6 bases lying between them. This CDR3 is 12 amino acids long. In germline, CDR1 is SGHTA, CDR2 FQGNSA. The CDR3 DNA follows: TGTGCCAGCAGCCCCAGGAATTCACCCCTCCACTTT. Its translation: CASSPRNSPLHF.

J is TRBJ2-1 and V is TRBV19, with 11 nucleotides matching TRBD2. Trimming at V came to 3 bases and at J to 14 bases, leaving 24 bases not matched to a gene. The CDR3 is made up of 19 amino acids. CDR1 is LNHDA, CDR2 SQIVND, per germline (reference sequence). The CDR3 reads CASSIVVAGGPTTAGRKFF. The CDR3 DNA sequence: TGTGCCAGTAGTATCGTCGTAGCGGGAGGGCCTACAACGGCGGGGCGCAAGTTCTTC.

The genes are TRBV5-4 and TRBJ1-1; D is unresolved. The V gene's germline CDR1 is SGHNT and CDR2 YYREEE (reference sequence). The CDR3 contains 13 residues. V was clipped by 1 base and J by 3 bases, with 7 bases between them. CDR3 sequence reads: CASSLFVDTEAFF. The CDR3 region has the DNA TGTGCCAGCAGCTTGTTTGTCGACACTGAAGCTTTCTTT.

This sequence joins TRBV27 and TRBJ2-3; a weak D match, TRBD1 (5 bases). Trimming removed 1 base from V and 0 bases from J, with 20 bases in between. In germline, CDR1 is MNHEY, CDR2 SMNVEV (reference sequence). The CDR3 length is 19 residues. In nucleotides, the CDR3 is TGTGCCAGCAGTTTATACGGCCCGTCCTTCCAGGGTAGCACAGATACGCAGTATTTT. Translating it yields CASSLYGPSFQGSTDTQYF.

The genes are TRBV6-5 and TRBJ1-1; possible D gene TRBD1, 6 bases. V lost 2 bases and J lost 5, with 12 bases in between. The CDR3 is made up of 14 amino acids. The germline V gene has CDR1 MNHEY and CDR2 SVGAGI. This CDR3 reads CASSYGRGPTEAFF. In DNA form, the CDR3 reads TGTGCCAGCAGTTACGGCAGGGGTCCAACTGAAGCTTTCTTT.

The chain uses TRBV28 and TRBJ2-1, with D possibly matching TRBD2 (5 bases). The V end lost 5 bases, the J end lost 0 bases, and 17 bases lay between the germline ends. The germline V gene encodes CDR1 MDHEN and CDR2 SYDVKM. This CDR3 has 17 residues. CDR3 protein: CASSNPRGFTSYNEQFF. The CDR3 bases are TGTGCCAGCAGTAACCCTAGAGGGTTCACCTCCTACAATGAGCAGTTCTTC.

The chain links TRBV20-1 to TRBJ2-7, with a tentative D call TRBD1 (5 bases). V lost 5 bases and J 6 bases, leaving 11 bases between the germline ends. The CDR3 has 11 residues. Germline assignment: CDR1 DFQATT and CDR2 SNEGSKA (reference sequence). CDR3 region: CSARKRGEQYF. The CDR3, as DNA: TGCAGTGCTCGTAAAAGGGGCGAGCAGTACTTC.

The genes are TRBV7-9 and TRBJ2-7; 7 bases map to TRBD2. This CDR3 has 14 amino acids. In germline, CDR1 is SEHNR, CDR2 FQNEAQ (reference sequence). With 5 bases clipped from V and 0 bases from J, the junction kept 4 bases outside the gene matches. The CDR3 bases are TGTGCCAGCAGCCTCCGGGACTACTCCTACGAGCAGTACTTC. Protein: CASSLRDYSYEQYF.